Below are 4 T cell receptor beta chains sequenced from a single sample in a study of cytomegalovirus exposure and HLA in healthy donors. This PCR relied on a set of 60 Vbeta primers and 13 Jbeta primers. Clones were sequenced by immunoSEQ multiplex PCR, and TCRdb holds only the in-frame ones, with some missing. The sample includes approximately 110,000 clones, over 65% seen only once; the top ten take 0.85% to 0.9%. The sequenced sample consisted of PBMCs. These receptors were obtained from a woman under 40 in good health and CMV-seronegative.

The rearrangement joins TRBV4-1 to TRBJ2-7; 9 bases fit TRBD2. V lost 0 bases and J lost 0; bases outside the gene matches: 3. The germline V gene encodes CDR1 MGHRA and CDR2 YSYEKL. This CDR3 has 16 amino acids. The CDR3 loop reads CASSQEPTSGSYEQYF. DNA of the CDR3: TGCGCCAGCAGCCAAGAACCGACTAGCGGCTCCTACGAGCAGTACTTC.

The rearrangement uses TRBV25-1 and TRBJ2-3, with 9 positions matching TRBD2. CDR1 is MGHDK, CDR2 SYGVNS, per germline. Trimming at V came to 4 bases and at J to 6 bases, leaving 2 bases not matched to a gene. CDR3 length: 13 amino acids. CDR3: CASSVREGDTQYF. The CDR3, as DNA: TGTGCCAGCAGTGTGCGGGAGGGGGATACGCAGTATTTT.

The chain has TRBV5-1 and TRBJ1-3; a weak D match, TRBD1 (5 bases). Germline-derived CDR1 and CDR2 are SGHRS and YFSETQ. Trimming stripped 4 bases from V and 1 base from J, with 9 bases between. This CDR3 has 14 residues. CDR3 amino acids: CASSIQGSGNTIYF. For the CDR3, the DNA is TGCGCCAGCAGCATCCAGGGTTCTGGAAACACCATATATTTT.

The V and J genes are TRBV25-1 and TRBJ1-5; D uncertain. This CDR3 has 15 residues. Germline-derived CDR1 and CDR2 are MGHDK and SYGVNS. Deletions cut 3 bases from V and 0 bases from J, with 9 bases between. CDR3 DNA: TGTGCCAGCAGTGATGGTACTCATAGCAATCAGCCCCAGCATTTT. It specifies CASSDGTHSNQPQHF.